This T cell receptor (beta chain) was profiled in a study of T-cell memory formation after mild COVID-19. Points from the study as a whole: Mainly CM and EM harbored the contracting CD4+ clones; mainly EMRA harbored the CD8+ ones.

This clonotype was counted many times. Antigen unknown. Germline and junction disagree at one end, which may indicate a read error. TCRdb fed the 5' RACE reads into MiXCR, producing one record per CDR3 protein. This table has about 110,000 distinct CDR3 sequences, 15% to 20% appearing once. CDR3 length equals 13 residues. CDR1 SGHTA and CDR2 FQGNSA come from the germline V gene. The rearrangement uses TRBV7-2 and TRBJ2-7, with D maybe TRBD2 (7 bases). Sequencing used PBMCs or a T cell subset sorted from them (not recorded which). The source of this sequence is a man aged 18 to 29 who had mild COVID-19 (a few samples of this study predate the infection). Cell type and time point are not known. The CDR3 region is CASSLGGGYEQYF. The CDR3 DNA reads as TGCGCCAGCAGCTTGGGAGGGGGCTACGAGCAGTACTTC.